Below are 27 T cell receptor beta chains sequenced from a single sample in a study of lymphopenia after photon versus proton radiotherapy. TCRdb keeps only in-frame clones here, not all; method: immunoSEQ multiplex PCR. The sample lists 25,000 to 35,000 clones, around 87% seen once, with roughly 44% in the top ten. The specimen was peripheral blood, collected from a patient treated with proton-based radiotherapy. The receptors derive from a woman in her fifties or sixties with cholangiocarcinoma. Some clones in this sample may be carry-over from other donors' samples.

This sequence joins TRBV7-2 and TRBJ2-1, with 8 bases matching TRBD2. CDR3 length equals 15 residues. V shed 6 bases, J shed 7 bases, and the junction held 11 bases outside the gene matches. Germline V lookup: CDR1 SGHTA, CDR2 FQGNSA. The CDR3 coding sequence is TGTGCCAGCAGTACCGGGAGGGCCTCGGGTAATGAGCAGTTCTTC. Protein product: CASSTGRASGNEQFF.

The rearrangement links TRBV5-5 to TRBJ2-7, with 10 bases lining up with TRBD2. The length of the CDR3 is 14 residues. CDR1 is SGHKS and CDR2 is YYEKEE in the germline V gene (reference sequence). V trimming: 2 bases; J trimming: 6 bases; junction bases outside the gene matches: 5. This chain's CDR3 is CASSFGASGGEQYF. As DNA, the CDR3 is TGTGCCAGCAGCTTTGGGGCTAGCGGGGGCGAGCAGTACTTC.

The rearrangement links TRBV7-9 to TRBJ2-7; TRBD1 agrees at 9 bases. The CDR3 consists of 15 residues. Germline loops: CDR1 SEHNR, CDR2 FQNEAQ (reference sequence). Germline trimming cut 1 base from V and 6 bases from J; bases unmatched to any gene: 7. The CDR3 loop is CASSLGANRGREQYF. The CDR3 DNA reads TGTGCCAGCAGCTTAGGGGCTAACAGGGGGCGCGAGCAGTACTTC.

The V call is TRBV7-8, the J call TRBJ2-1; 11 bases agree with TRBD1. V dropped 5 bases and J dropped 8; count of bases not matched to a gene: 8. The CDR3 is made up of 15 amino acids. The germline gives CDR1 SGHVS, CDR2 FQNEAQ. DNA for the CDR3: TGTGCCAGCAGCCCCGGGACAGGGGGTTTTCATGAGCAGTTCTTC. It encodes CASSPGTGGFHEQFF. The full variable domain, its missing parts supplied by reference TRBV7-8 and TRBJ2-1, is GAGVSQSPRYKVAKRGQDVALRCDPISGHVSLFWYQQALGQGPEFLTYFQNEAQLDKSGLPSDRFFAERPEGSVSTLKIQRTQQEDSAVYLCASSPGTGGFHEQFFGPGTRLTVL.

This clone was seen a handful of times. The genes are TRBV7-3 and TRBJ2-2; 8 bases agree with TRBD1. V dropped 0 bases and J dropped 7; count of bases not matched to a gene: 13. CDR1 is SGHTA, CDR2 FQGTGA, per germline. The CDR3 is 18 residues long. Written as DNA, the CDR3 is TGTGCCAGCAGCTTAACGGGGTCTGGCAGGGGGCAAAGCGGGGAGCTGTTTTTT. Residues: CASSLTGSGRGQSGELFF.

The CDR3 coding sequence is TGTGCCAGCAGCTTGTTTTCAGGCCTGTTTTTT. Its protein is CASSLFSGLFF. J is TRBJ1-4 and V is TRBV7-9; no firm D call. The length of the CDR3 is 11 residues. CDR1 and CDR2 (germline): SEHNR, FQNEAQ (reference sequence). V was pared by 3 bases and J by 14 bases, with 10 bases between.

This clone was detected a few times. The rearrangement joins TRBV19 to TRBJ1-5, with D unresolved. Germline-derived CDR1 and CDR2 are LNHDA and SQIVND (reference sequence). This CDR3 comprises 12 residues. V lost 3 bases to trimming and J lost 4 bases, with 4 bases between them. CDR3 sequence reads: CASSMPNQPQHF. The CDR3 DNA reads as TGTGCCAGTAGTATGCCTAATCAGCCCCAGCATTTT.

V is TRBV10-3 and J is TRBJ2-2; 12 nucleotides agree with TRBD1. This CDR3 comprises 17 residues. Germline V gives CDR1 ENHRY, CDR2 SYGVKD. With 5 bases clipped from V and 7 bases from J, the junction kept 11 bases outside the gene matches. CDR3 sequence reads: CAISSNPGQGAGGELFF. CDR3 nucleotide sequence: TGTGCCATCAGTTCGAACCCGGGACAGGGGGCCGGCGGGGAGCTGTTTTTT.

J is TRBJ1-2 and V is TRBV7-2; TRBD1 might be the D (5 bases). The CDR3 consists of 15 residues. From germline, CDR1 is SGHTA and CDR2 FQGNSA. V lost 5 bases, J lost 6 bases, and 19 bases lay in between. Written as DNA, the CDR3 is TGTGCCAGCAGCCAGGGCCAGGGAAGAGGAGATGGCTACACCTTC. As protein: CASSQGQGRGDGYTF.

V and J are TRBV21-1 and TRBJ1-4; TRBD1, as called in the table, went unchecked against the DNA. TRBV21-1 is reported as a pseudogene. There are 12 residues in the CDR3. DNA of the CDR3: TGTGCCAGCAGCAGCTCGACACCGCCAAAGTTTTTT. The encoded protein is CASSSSTPPKFF.

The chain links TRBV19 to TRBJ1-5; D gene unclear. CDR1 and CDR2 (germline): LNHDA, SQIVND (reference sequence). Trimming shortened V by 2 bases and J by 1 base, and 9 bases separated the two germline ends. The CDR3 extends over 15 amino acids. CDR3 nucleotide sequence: TGTGCCAGTAGTATACTGGGGAGCAGCAATCAGCCCCAGCATTTT. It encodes CASSILGSSNQPQHF.

The CDR3 loop reads CASSLRGGSDSPLHF. DNA for the CDR3: TGTGCCAGCAGCTTGCGGGGGGGCTCTGATTCACCCCTCCACTTT. The V and J genes are TRBV5-6 and TRBJ1-6, with D perhaps matching TRBD1 (6 bases). Trimming took off 1 base at V and 8 bases at J, with 13 bases between the two ends. The CDR3 consists of 15 residues. Germline lookup yields CDR1 SGHDT and CDR2 YYEEEE.

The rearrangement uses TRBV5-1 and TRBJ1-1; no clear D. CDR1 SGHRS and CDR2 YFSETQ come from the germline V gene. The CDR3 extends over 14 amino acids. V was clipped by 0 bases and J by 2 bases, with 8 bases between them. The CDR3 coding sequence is TGCGCCAGCAGCTTGGTCCCGGACAACACTGAAGCTTTCTTT. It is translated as CASSLVPDNTEAFF.

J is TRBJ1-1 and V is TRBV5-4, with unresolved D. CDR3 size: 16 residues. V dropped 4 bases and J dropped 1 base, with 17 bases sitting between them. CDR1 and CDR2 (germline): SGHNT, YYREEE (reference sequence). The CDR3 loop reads CASSRDPAGSNTEAFF. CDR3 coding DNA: TGTGCCAGCAGCCGTGATCCAGCGGGATCGAACACTGAAGCTTTCTTT.

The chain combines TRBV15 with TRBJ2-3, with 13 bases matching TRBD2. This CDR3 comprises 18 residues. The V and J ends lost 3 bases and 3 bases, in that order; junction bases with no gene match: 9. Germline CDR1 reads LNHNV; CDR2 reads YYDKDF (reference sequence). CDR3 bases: TGTGCCACCAGCAGTCCGGGACTAGCGGGAATGGAGACAGATACGCAGTATTTT. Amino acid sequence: CATSSPGLAGMETDTQYF.

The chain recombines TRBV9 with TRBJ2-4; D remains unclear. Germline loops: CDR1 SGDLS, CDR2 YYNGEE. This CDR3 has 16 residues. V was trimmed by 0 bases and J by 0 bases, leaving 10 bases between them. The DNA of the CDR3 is TGTGCCAGCAGCGTAGAGGCGAGTTTAGCCAAAAACATTCAGTACTTC. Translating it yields CASSVEASLAKNIQYF. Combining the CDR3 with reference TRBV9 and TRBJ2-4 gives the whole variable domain DSGVTQTPKHLITATGQRVTLRCSPRSGDLSVYWYQQSLDQGLQFLIQYYNGEERAKGNILERFSAQQFPDLHSELNLSSLELGDSALYFCASSVEASLAKNIQYFGAGTRLSVL.

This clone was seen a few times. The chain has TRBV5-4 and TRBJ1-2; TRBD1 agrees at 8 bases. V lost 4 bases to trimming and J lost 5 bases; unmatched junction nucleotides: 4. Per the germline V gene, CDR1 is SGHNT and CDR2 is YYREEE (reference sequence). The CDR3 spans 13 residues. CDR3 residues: CASSADREYGYTF. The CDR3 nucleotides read TGTGCCAGCAGCGCGGACAGGGAATATGGCTACACCTTC.

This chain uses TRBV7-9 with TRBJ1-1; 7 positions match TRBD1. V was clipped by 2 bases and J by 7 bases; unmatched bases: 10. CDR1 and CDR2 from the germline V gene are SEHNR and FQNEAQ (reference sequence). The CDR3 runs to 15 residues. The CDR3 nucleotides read TGTGCCAGCAGCTTAAGGGGGCGGAGGCCCTATGAAGCTTTCTTT. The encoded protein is CASSLRGRRPYEAFF. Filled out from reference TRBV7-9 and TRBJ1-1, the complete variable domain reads DTGVSQNPRHKITKRGQNVTFRCDPISEHNRLYWYRQTLGQGPEFLTYFQNEAQLEKSRLLSDRFSAERPKGSFSTLEIQRTEQGDSAMYLCASSLRGRRPYEAFFGQGTRLTVV.

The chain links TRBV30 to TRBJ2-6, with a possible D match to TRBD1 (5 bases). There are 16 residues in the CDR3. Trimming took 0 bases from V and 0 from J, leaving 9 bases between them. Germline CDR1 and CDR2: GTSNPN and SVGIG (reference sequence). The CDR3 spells CAWSVWGNSGANVLTF. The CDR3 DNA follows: TGTGCCTGGAGTGTCTGGGGCAACTCTGGGGCCAACGTCCTGACTTTC. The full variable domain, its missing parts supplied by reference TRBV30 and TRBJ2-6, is SQTIHQWPATLVQPVGSPLSLECTVEGTSNPNLYWYRQAAGRGLQLLFYSVGIGQISSEVPQNLSASRPQDRQFILSSKKLLLSDSGFYLCAWSVWGNSGANVLTFGAGSRLTVL.

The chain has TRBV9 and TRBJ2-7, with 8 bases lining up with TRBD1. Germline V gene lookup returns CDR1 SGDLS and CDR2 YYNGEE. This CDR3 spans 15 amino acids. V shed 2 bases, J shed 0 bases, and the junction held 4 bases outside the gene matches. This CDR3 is CASSVDGTGSYEQYF. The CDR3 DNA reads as TGTGCCAGCAGCGTCGACGGGACAGGCTCCTACGAGCAGTACTTC.

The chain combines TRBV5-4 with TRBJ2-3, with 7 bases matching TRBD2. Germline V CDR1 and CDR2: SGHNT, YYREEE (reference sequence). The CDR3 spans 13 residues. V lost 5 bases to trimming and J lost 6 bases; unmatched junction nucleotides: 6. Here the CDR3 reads CASSGGGTDTQYF. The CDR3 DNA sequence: TGTGCCAGCAGTGGGGGGGGAACCGATACGCAGTATTTT.

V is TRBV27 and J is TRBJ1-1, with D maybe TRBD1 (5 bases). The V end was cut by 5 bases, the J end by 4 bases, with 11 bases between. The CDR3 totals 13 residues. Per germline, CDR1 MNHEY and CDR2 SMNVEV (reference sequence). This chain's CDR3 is CASSPGPSTEAFF. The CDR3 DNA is TGTGCCAGCAGTCCAGGGCCCTCCACTGAAGCTTTCTTT.

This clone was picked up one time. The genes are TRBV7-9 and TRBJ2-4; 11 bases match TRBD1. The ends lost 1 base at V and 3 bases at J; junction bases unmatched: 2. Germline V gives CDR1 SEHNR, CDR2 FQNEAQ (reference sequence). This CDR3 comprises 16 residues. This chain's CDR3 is CASSLVGQGVKNIQYF. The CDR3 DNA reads TGTGCCAGCAGCTTAGTGGGACAGGGGGTCAAAAACATTCAGTACTTC.

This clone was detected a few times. Here the CDR3 DNA reads TGTGCCAGCACCAGGGGGGCGAAGCAGCCCCAGCATTTT. It yields the protein CASTRGAKQPQHF. The rearrangement joins TRBV2 to TRBJ1-5; 7 bases fit TRBD1. The CDR3 has 13 residues. Germline assignment: CDR1 SNHLY and CDR2 FYNNEI. The J segment lost 7 bases and the V segment lost 7 bases, leaving 7 bases of the junction unmatched.

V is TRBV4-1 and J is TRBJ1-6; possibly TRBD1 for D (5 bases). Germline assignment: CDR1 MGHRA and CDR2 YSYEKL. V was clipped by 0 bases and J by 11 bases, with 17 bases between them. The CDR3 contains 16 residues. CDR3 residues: CASSQDALGTGAPLHF. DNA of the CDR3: TGCGCCAGCAGCCAAGATGCTCTGGGGACTGGTGCACCCCTCCACTTT.

The CDR3 loop reads CASSVDSSEGEQYF. As DNA, the CDR3 is TGTGCCAGCAGCGTAGACAGTAGCGAGGGCGAGCAGTACTTC. This chain connects TRBV9 to TRBJ2-7; TRBD2 might be the D (5 bases). Germline V CDR1 and CDR2: SGDLS, YYNGEE. The V end lost 0 bases, the J end lost 6 bases, and 13 bases lay between the germline ends. The CDR3 is 14 amino acids.

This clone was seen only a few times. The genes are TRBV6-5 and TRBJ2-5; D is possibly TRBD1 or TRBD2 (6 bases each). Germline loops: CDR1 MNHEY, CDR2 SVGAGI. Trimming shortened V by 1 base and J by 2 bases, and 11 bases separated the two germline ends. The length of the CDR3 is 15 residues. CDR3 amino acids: CASSYLGGEQETQYF. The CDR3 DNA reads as TGTGCCAGCAGTTACTTGGGGGGCGAGCAAGAGACCCAGTACTTC.